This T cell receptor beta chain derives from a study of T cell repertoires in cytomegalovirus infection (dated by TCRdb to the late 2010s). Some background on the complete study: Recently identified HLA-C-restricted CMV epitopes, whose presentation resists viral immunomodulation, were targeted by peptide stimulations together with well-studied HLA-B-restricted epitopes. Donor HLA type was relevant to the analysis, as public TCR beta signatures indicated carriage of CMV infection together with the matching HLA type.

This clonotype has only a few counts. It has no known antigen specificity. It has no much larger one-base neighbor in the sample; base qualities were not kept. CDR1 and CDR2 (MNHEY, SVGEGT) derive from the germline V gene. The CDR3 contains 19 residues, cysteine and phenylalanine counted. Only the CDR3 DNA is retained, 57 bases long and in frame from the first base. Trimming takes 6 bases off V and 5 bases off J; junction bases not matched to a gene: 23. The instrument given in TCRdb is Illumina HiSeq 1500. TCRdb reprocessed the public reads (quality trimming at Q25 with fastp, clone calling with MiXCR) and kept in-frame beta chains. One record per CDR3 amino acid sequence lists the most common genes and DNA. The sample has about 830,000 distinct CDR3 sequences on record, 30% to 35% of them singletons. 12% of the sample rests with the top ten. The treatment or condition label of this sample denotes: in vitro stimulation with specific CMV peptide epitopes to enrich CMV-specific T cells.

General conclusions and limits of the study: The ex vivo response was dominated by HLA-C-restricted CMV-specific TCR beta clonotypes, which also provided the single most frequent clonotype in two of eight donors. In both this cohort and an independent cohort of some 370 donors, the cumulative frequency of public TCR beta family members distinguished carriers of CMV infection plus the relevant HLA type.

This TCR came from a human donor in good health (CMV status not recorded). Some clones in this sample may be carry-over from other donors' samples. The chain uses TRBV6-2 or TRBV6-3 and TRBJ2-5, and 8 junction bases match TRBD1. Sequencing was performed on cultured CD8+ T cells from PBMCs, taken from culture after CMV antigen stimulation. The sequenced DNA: TGTGCCAGCAGCCACCCAATATACTTCAGGGGGCGCCAGGATGAGACCCAGTACTTC. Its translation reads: CASSHPIYFRGRQDETQYF.